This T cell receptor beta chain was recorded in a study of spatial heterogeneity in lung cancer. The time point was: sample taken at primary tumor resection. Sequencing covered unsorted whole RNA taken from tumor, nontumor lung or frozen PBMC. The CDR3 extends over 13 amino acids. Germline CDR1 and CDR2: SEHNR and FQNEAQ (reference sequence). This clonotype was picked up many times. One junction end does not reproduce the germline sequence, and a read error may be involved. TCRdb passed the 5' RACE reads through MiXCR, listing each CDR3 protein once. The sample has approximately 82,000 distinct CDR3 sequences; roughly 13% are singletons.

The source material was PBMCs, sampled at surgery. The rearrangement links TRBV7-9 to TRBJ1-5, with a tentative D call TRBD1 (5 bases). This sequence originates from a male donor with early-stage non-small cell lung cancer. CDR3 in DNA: TGCGCCAGCAGCTTGGGAGGGGACCAGCCCCAGCATTTT. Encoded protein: CASSLGGDQPQHF.